Below, 9 T cell receptor beta chains from the same sample are listed, as sequenced in a study of T cell responses to AZD1222 COVID-19 vaccine. Method: immunoSEQ multiplex PCR; TCRdb's copy keeps in-frame clones and lacks some. Of around 120,000 clones listed, around 90% are singletons. The sample here was peripheral blood, taken on day 0 of AZD1222 vaccination. These receptors all stem from an adult in good health.

The sample holds a few counts of this clone. The V call is TRBV27, the J call TRBJ1-5, with D possibly being TRBD1 (5 bases). The CDR3 is made up of 13 amino acids. The V and J ends lost 4 bases and 7 bases respectively, with 11 bases between them. Germline values: CDR1 MNHEY, CDR2 SMNVEV (reference sequence). The CDR3 sequence is CASSSTVGQPQHF. The CDR3 bases are TGTGCCAGCAGTTCGACAGTAGGACAGCCCCAGCATTTT.

This rearrangement joins TRBV13 to TRBJ2-3; the match to TRBD1 covers 10 bases. Per germline, CDR1 PRHDT and CDR2 FYEKMQ (reference sequence). Losses at the gene ends were 3 bases for V and 4 bases for J; bases not matched to a gene: 4. CDR3 size: 15 residues. CDR3 coding DNA: TGTGCCAGCAGCTTTGGGGGGACAGGGGCAGATACGCAGTATTTT. This translates into CASSFGGTGADTQYF.

The chain uses TRBV7-2 and TRBJ2-7; 7 bases align to TRBD2. Germline V gene data show CDR1 as SGHTA and CDR2 as FQGNSA. V lost 4 bases to trimming and J lost 4 bases; unmatched junction nucleotides: 7. The CDR3 is made up of 14 amino acids. CDR3 loop: CASSSGSGDYEQYF. For the CDR3, the DNA is TGTGCCAGCAGCTCAGGGAGCGGGGATTACGAGCAGTACTTC.

The DNA of the CDR3 is TGTGCCAGCAGCTCGATGACAGGGTTTCTCACCTACGAGCAGTACTTC. Translated, it gives CASSSMTGFLTYEQYF. The chain is built from TRBV5-6 and TRBJ2-7, with 7 positions matching TRBD1. Germline CDR1 and CDR2: SGHDT and YYEEEE. This CDR3 has 16 amino acids. V shed 3 bases and J 2 bases; nucleotides not matched to a gene: 11. The variable domain in full, with the rest retrieved from reference TRBV5-6 and TRBJ2-7, is DAGVTQSPTHLIKTRGQQVTLRCSPKSGHDTVSWYQQALGQGPQFIFQYYEEEERQRGNFPDRFSGHQFPNYSSELNVNALLLGDSALYLCASSSMTGFLTYEQYFGPGTRLTVT.

The chain employs TRBV11-3 and TRBJ2-1; D remains unclear. The CDR3 has 15 amino acids. The germline CDR1 and CDR2 sequences are SGHNT and YENEEA. Trimming stripped 0 bases from V and 1 base from J, with 7 bases between. CDR3 DNA sequence: TGTGCCAGCAGCTTAGACGGCGATTCCTACAATGAGCAGTTCTTC. Translated: CASSLDGDSYNEQFF.

V and J are TRBV7-3 and TRBJ2-7; 11 bases agree with TRBD1. Unmatched junction bases numbered 3, after V lost 2 bases and J lost 9 bases. Germline-derived CDR1 and CDR2 are SGHTA and FQGTGA. The CDR3 has 13 amino acids. Here the CDR3 DNA reads TGTGCCAGCAGCTTAGGGACAGGGGGACCGCAGTACTTC. Protein sequence: CASSLGTGGPQYF. Using reference TRBV7-3 and TRBJ2-7 for the parts outside the CDR3, the full variable domain is GAGVSQTPSNKVTEKGKYVELRCDPISGHTALYWYRQSLGQGPEFLIYFQGTGAADDSGLPNDRFFAVRPEGSVSTLKIQRTERGDSAVYLCASSLGTGGPQYFGPGTRLTVT.

This rearrangement joins TRBV7-9 to TRBJ1-1; D is perhaps TRBD1 (5 bases). CDR3 size: 16 residues. Germline loops: CDR1 SEHNR, CDR2 FQNEAQ (reference sequence). Trimming removed 0 bases at V and 1 base at J, with 12 bases between. In DNA form, the CDR3 reads TGTGCCAGCAGCTTAGCGATGACGGGGGAGAACACTGAAGCTTTCTTT. Residues: CASSLAMTGENTEAFF. Looking up the rest from reference TRBV7-9 and TRBJ1-1 gives the full variable domain: DTGVSQNPRHKITKRGQNVTFRCDPISEHNRLYWYRQTLGQGPEFLTYFQNEAQLEKSRLLSDRFSAERPKGSFSTLEIQRTEQGDSAMYLCASSLAMTGENTEAFFGQGTRLTVV.

Comments on this clone: Other nucleotide sequences from this sample produce the same CDR3. The V and J genes are TRBV28 and TRBJ1-2; D is possibly TRBD1 (6 bases). Germline loops: CDR1 MDHEN, CDR2 SYDVKM. Trimming shortened V by 6 bases and J by 4 bases, and 15 bases separated the two germline ends. The CDR3 consists of 14 residues. CDR3 coding DNA: TGTGCCAGCAGCCCGGGACAAGGCTTCTATGGCTACACCTTC. Amino acid sequence: CASSPGQGFYGYTF.

V and J are TRBV5-1 and TRBJ2-3; 8 bases fit TRBD2. J gave up 3 bases and V 4 bases, and 7 bases lay outside the gene matches. Germline CDR1 reads SGHRS; CDR2 reads YFSETQ. This CDR3 contains 15 residues. The CDR3 spells CASSTLAGITDTQYF. The CDR3 region has the DNA TGCGCCAGCAGCACCCTAGCGGGTATAACAGATACGCAGTATTTT. The whole variable domain, filled in from reference TRBV5-1 and TRBJ2-3, reads KAGVTQTPRYLIKTRGQQVTLSCSPISGHRSVSWYQQTPGQGLQFLFEYFSETQRNKGNFPGRFSGRQFSNSRSEMNVSTLELGDSALYLCASSTLAGITDTQYFGPGTRLTVL.